This TCR beta chain originates from a study of cytotoxic CD8 clonotypes in ibrutinib-treated CLL. Overall study: The subjects consisted of roughly twelve relapsed/refractory and some 15 treatment-naive individuals, with around 17 IGHV unmutated.

The germline gives CDR1 SNHLY, CDR2 FYNNEI. This CDR3 comprises 13 residues. The V end lost 8 bases, the J end lost 9 bases, and 19 bases lay between the germline ends. Depth targeted 1 in 200,000 to 1 in 1 million T cells, averaging approximately 9.9x coverage per clonotype. Data came from immunoSEQ multiplex PCR; TCRdb stores just in-frame clones and leaves some out. The table shows more than 75,000 clones, with 77% occurring only once. The chain employs TRBV2 and TRBJ1-2, with D hard to call. Sequencing was performed on PBMCs, taken after 24 months of ibrutinib treatment. This sequence was found in a human donor with chronic lymphocytic leukemia. The CDR3 here is CASLPGNSLRYTF. For the CDR3, the DNA is TGTGCCAGCCTCCCGGGAAATTCCTTACGCTACACCTTC.